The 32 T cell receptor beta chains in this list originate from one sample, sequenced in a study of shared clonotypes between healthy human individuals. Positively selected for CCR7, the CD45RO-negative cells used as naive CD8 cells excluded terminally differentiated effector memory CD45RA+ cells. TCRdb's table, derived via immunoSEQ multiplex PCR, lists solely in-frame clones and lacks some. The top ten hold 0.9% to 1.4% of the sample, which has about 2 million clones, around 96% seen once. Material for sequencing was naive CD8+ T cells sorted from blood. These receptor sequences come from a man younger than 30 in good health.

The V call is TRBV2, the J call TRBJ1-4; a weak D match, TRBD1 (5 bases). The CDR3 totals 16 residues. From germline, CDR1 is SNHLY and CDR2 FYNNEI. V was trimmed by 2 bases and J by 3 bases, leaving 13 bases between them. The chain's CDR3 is CASSESYRQANEKLFF. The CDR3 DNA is TGTGCCAGCAGTGAATCTTACAGGCAGGCTAATGAAAAACTGTTTTTT.

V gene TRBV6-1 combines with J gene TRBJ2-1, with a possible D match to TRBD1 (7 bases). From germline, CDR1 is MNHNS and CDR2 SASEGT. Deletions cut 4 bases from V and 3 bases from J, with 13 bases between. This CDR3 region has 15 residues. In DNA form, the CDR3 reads TGTGCCAGCAGTGGAGGAGGGACAGACTACAATGAGCAGTTCTTC. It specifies CASSGGGTDYNEQFF.

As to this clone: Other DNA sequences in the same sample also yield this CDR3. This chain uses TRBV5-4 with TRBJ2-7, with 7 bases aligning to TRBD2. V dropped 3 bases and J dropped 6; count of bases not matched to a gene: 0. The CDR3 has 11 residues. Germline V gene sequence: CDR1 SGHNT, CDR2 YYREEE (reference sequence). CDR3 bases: TGTGCCAGCAGCTGGGGGGGCGAGCAGTACTTC. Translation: CASSWGGEQYF.

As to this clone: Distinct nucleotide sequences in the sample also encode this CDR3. CDR3: CASSLVGETQYF. The CDR3 nucleotides are TGTGCCAGCAGCTTAGTCGGGGAGACCCAGTACTTC. The chain carries TRBV7-2 and TRBJ2-5; no firm D call. The V end lost 1 base, the J end lost 5 bases, and 5 bases lay between the germline ends. The CDR3 sequence is 12 residues long. Germline CDR1 SGHTA, CDR2 FQGNSA.

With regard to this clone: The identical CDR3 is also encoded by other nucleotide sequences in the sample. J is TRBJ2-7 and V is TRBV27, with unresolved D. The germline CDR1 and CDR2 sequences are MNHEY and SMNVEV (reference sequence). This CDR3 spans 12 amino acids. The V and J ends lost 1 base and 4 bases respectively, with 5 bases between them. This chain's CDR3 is CASSLLGYEQYF. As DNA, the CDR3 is TGTGCCAGCAGTTTATTGGGATACGAGCAGTACTTC.

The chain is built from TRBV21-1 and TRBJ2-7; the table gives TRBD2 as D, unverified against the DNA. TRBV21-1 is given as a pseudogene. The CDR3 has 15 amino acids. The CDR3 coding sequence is TGTGCCAGCAGCACCCCTAGCGGGAGTTGCTCCGAGCAGTACTTC. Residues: CASSTPSGSCSEQYF.

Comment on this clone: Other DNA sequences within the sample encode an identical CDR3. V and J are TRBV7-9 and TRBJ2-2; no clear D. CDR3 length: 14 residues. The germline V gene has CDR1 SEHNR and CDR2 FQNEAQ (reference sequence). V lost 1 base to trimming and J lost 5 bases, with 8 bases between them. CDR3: CASSLVGGTGELFF. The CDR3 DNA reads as TGTGCCAGCAGCTTAGTCGGTGGTACCGGGGAGCTGTTTTTT.

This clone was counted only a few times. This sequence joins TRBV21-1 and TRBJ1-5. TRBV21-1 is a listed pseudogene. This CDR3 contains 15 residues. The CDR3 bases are TGTGCCAGCAGCAAAGGGTCGGGGCAGGAACAGCCCCAGCATTTT. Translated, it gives CASSKGSGQEQPQHF.

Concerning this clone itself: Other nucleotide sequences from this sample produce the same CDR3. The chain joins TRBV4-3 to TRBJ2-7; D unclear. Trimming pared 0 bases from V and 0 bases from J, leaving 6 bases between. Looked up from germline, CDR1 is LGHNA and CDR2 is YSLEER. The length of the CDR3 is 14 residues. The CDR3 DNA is TGCGCCAGCAGCCAAGAATACAGCTCCTACGAGCAGTACTTC. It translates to CASSQEYSSYEQYF.

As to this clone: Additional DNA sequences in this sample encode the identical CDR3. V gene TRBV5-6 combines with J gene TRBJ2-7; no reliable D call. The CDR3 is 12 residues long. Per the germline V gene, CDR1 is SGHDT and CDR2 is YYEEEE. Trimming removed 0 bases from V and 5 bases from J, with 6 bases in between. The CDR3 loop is CASSLGANEQYF. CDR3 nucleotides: TGTGCCAGCAGCTTGGGGGCGAACGAGCAGTACTTC.

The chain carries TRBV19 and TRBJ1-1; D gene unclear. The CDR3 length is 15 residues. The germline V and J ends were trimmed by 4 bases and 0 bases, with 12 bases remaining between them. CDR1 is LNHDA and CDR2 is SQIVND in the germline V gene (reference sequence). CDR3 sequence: CASSSRQDLNTEAFF. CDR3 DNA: TGTGCCAGTAGTAGCCGGCAGGATTTGAACACTGAAGCTTTCTTT.

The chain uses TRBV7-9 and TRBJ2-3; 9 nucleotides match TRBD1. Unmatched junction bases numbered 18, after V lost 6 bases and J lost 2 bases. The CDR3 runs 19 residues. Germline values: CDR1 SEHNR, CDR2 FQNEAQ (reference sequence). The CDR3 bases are TGTGCCAGCAGTCGGAAGGGGCTGGGGGACAGGGAGCTCACAGATACGCAGTATTTT. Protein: CASSRKGLGDRELTDTQYF.

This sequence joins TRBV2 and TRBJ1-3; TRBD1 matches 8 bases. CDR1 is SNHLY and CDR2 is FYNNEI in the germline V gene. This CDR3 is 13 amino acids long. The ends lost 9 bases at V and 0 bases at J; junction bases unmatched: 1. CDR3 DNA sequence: TGTGCCAGGGGACAGGACTCTGGAAACACCATATATTTT. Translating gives CARGQDSGNTIYF.

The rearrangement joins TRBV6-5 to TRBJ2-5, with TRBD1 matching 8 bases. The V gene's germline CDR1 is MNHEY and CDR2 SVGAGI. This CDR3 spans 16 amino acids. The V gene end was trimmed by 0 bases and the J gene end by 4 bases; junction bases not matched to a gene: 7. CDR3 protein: CASSYSTGEVGETQYF. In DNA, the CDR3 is TGTGCCAGCAGTTACTCGACAGGGGAGGTGGGAGAGACCCAGTACTTC.

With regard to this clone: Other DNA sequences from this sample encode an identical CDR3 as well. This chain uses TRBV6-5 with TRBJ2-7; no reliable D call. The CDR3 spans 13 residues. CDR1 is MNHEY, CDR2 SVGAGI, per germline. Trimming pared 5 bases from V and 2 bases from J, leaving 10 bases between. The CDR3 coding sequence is TGTGCCAGCAGTCCAGGAATTCCCTACGAGCAGTACTTC. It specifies CASSPGIPYEQYF.

The chain's CDR3 is CASSRTGSDYGYTF. The CDR3 nucleotides are TGTGCCAGCAGCCGGACAGGGAGCGACTATGGCTACACCTTC. The chain employs TRBV7-9 and TRBJ1-2, with TRBD1 matching 8 bases. This CDR3 spans 14 amino acids. CDR1 is SEHNR, CDR2 FQNEAQ, per germline (reference sequence). Trimming took 5 bases from V and 3 from J; bases not matched to a gene: 5.

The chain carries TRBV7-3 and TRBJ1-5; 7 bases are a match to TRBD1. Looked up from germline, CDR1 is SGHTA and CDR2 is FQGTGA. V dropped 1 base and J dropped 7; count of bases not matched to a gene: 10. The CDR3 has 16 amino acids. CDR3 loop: CASSLNTTGARQPQHF. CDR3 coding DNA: TGTGCCAGCAGCTTAAATACTACAGGGGCGAGACAGCCCCAGCATTTT.

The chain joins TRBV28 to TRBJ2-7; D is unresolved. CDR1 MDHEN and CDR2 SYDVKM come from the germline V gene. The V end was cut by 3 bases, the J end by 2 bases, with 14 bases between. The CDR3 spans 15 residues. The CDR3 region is CASSFSAETTYEQYF. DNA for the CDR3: TGTGCCAGCAGTTTCTCGGCGGAGACCACCTACGAGCAGTACTTC.

The CDR3 spells CASSFWGPSNTEAFF. The CDR3 nucleotides are TGTGCCAGCAGTTTCTGGGGGCCGTCGAACACTGAAGCTTTCTTT. The rearrangement links TRBV27 to TRBJ1-1; maybe TRBD1 (6 bases). CDR1 is MNHEY, CDR2 SMNVEV, per germline (reference sequence). The V gene lost 3 bases and the J gene lost 1 base, with 12 bases spanning the gap. This CDR3 region has 15 residues.

CDR3 coding DNA: TGCGCCAGCAGTGAGTCGACAGGGTTTGGCTACGAGCAGTACTTC. Translated: CASSESTGFGYEQYF. The rearrangement joins TRBV10-1 to TRBJ2-7; 7 bases line up with TRBD1. The CDR3 contains 15 residues. In germline, CDR1 is WNHNN, CDR2 SYGVQD (reference sequence). Unmatched junction bases numbered 5, after V lost 0 bases and J lost 3 bases.

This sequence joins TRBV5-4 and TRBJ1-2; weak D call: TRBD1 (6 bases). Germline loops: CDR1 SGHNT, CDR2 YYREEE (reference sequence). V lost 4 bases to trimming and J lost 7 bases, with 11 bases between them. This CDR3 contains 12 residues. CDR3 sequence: CASSTDRPGYTF. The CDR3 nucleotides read TGTGCCAGCAGCACCGACAGGCCTGGCTACACCTTC.

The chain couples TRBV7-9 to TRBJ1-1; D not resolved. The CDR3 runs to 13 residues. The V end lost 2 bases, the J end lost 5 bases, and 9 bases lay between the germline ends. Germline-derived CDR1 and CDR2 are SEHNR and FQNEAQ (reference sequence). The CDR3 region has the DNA TGTGCCAGCAGCTTATTTGAATTTACTGAAGCTTTCTTT. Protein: CASSLFEFTEAFF. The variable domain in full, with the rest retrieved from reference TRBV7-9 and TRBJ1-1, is DTGVSQNPRHKITKRGQNVTFRCDPISEHNRLYWYRQTLGQGPEFLTYFQNEAQLEKSRLLSDRFSAERPKGSFSTLEIQRTEQGDSAMYLCASSLFEFTEAFFGQGTRLTVV.

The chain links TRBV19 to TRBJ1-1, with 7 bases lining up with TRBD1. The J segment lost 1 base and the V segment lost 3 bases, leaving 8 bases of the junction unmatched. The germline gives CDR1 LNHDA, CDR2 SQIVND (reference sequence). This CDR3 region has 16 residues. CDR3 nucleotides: TGTGCCAGTAGTATGTTCGGGACAGCGCCGAACACTGAAGCTTTCTTT. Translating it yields CASSMFGTAPNTEAFF.

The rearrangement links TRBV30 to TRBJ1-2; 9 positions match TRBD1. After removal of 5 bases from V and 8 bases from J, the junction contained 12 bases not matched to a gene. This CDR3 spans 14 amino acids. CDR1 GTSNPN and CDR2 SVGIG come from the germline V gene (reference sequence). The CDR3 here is CAWHGDREVGGYTF. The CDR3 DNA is TGTGCCTGGCATGGGGACAGGGAGGTCGGCGGCTACACCTTC.

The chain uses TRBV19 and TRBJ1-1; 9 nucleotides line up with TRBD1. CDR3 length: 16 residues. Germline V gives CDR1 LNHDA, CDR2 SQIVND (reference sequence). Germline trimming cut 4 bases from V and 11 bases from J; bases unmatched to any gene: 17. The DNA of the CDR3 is TGTGCCAGTAGTACTATCGAGTGGACAGGGGCCCATAATGCTTTCTTT. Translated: CASSTIEWTGAHNAFF.

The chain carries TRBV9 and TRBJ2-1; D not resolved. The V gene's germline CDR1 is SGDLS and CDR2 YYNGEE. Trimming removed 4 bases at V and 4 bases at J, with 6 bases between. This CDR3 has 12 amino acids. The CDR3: CASSSLYNEQFF. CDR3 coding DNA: TGTGCCAGCAGCTCCTTATACAATGAGCAGTTCTTC.

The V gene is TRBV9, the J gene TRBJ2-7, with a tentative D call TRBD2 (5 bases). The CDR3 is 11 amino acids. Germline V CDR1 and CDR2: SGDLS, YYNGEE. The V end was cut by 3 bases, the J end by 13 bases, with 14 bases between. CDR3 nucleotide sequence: TGTGCCAGCAGCGAGGACGGAGGATTATACTTC. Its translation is CASSEDGGLYF.

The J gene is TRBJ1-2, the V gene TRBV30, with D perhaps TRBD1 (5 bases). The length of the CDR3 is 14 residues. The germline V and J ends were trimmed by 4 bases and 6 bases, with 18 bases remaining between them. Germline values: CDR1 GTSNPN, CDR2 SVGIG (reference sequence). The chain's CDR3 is CAWTLTGGWHGYTF. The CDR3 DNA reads TGTGCCTGGACCCTAACGGGGGGGTGGCATGGCTACACCTTC.

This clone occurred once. The CDR3 DNA is TGTGCCTGGAGTGTAGGGCAGAAGTCTTTCTACACCTTC. Its protein is CAWSVGQKSFYTF. The rearrangement uses TRBV30 and TRBJ1-2; D remains ambiguous. Per germline, CDR1 GTSNPN and CDR2 SVGIG (reference sequence). V gave up 0 bases and J gave up 10 bases, with 15 bases separating them. This CDR3 has 13 amino acids.

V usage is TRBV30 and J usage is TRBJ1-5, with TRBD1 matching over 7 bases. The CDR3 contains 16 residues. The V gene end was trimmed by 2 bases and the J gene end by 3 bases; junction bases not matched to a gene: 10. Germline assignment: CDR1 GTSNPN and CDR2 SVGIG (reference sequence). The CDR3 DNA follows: TGTGCCTGGAGTCCTCACCCCGGGACAGCCAATCAGCCCCAGCATTTT. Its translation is CAWSPHPGTANQPQHF.

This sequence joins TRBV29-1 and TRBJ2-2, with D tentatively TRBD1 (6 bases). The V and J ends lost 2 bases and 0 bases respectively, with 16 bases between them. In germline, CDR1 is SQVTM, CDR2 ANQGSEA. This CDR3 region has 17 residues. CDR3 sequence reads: CSVEIDRPVANTGELFF. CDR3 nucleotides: TGCAGCGTTGAAATAGACAGGCCTGTCGCGAACACCGGGGAGCTGTTTTTT.

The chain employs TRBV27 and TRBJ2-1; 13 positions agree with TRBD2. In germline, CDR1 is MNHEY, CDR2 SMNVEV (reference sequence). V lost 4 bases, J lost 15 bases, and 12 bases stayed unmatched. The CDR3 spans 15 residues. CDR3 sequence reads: CASSSGTSGADSLFF. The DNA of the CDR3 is TGTGCCAGCAGTTCAGGGACTAGCGGGGCGGATTCTCTGTTCTTC.